Shown below are 8 T cell receptor beta chains from a single sample sequenced in a study of identical twins. One entry per CDR3 protein results from TCRdb running MiXCR on the 5' RACE reads. The sample contains about 340,000 distinct CDR3 sequences, roughly 9% of which appear only once. The sample taken for sequencing was naive T cells sorted from blood. The receptors here all came from a woman aged 45 to 65 in good health.

There are many counts of this clonotype. This sequence joins TRBV20-1 and TRBJ1-5, with no clear D. Looked up from germline, CDR1 is DFQATT and CDR2 is SNEGSKA (reference sequence). The CDR3 runs 14 residues. V was cut by 4 bases and J by 0 bases, with 10 bases left in between. CDR3 amino acids: CSAKRGYSNQPQHF. The CDR3 DNA reads as TGCAGTGCTAAACGGGGTTATAGCAATCAGCCCCAGCATTTT.

In this sample, this clonotype turned up a few times. This chain connects TRBV27 to TRBJ2-1; no definite D call. Trimming removed 6 bases from V and 1 base from J, with 7 bases in between. CDR3 length: 13 amino acids. Germline CDR1 reads MNHEY; CDR2 reads SMNVEV (reference sequence). This CDR3 is CASRPHSYNEQFF. CDR3 DNA: TGTGCCAGCAGGCCTCATTCCTACAATGAGCAGTTCTTC.

The CDR3 DNA is TGTGCCAGCAGCTTAATCCTTCAACAGAACACCGGGGAGCTGTTTTTT. Protein product: CASSLILQQNTGELFF. The rearrangement uses TRBV11-2 and TRBJ2-2; no firm D call. The CDR3 loop spans 16 amino acids. V lost 2 bases and J 1 base, leaving 11 bases between the germline ends. CDR1 is SGHAT, CDR2 FQNNGV, per germline.

The rearrangement joins TRBV7-7 to TRBJ2-5, with D hard to call. The CDR3 has 15 amino acids. Germline V lookup: CDR1 SSHAT, CDR2 FNYEAQ (reference sequence). V was clipped by 0 bases and J by 5 bases, with 13 bases between them. The CDR3, as DNA: TGTGCCAGCAGCTTAGCGCTGGCAGCGCGGGAGACCCAGTACTTC. Its protein is CASSLALAARETQYF.

The chain recombines TRBV3-1 with TRBJ2-1, with unresolved D. The germline V gene has CDR1 LGHDT and CDR2 YNNKEL (reference sequence). This CDR3 has 14 amino acids. The V and J ends lost 1 base and 2 bases respectively, with 6 bases between them. The CDR3 sequence: CASSQVGTYNEQFF. The CDR3 nucleotides are TGTGCCAGCAGCCAAGTTGGGACCTACAATGAGCAGTTCTTC.

The sample holds many counts of this clonotype. The CDR3: CASSIRTDNSPLHF. The CDR3 DNA reads TGTGCCAGCAGCATCCGGACAGATAATTCACCCCTCCACTTT. The chain couples TRBV9 to TRBJ1-6, with a possible D match to TRBD1 (6 bases). V lost 4 bases, J lost 5 bases, and 10 bases lay in between. The CDR3 covers 14 residues. Germline V gene sequence: CDR1 SGDLS, CDR2 YYNGEE.

This clonotype was detected many times. The gene calls are TRBV27 and TRBJ1-5; TRBD1 matches at 7 bases. Trimming at V came to 6 bases and at J to 5 bases, leaving 4 bases not matched to a gene. CDR3 length: 13 amino acids. Germline CDR1 reads MNHEY; CDR2 reads SMNVEV (reference sequence). CDR3 amino acids: CASSDRAHQPQHF. Here the CDR3 DNA reads TGTGCCAGCAGCGACAGGGCCCATCAGCCCCAGCATTTT.

The gene calls are TRBV19 and TRBJ1-1, with D tentatively TRBD1 (5 bases). This CDR3 spans 14 amino acids. Deletions cut 4 bases from V and 0 bases from J, with 9 bases between. The germline V gene encodes CDR1 LNHDA and CDR2 SQIVND (reference sequence). CDR3 region: CASSTTALNTEAFF. The CDR3 nucleotides are TGTGCCAGTAGTACGACAGCCTTGAACACTGAAGCTTTCTTT.